A single sample is the source of the 17 T cell receptor beta chains below, sequenced in a study of radiotherapy plus CTLA-4 blockade in lung cancer. Here immunoSEQ multiplex PCR was the method, and the copy in TCRdb shows in-frame clones only, minus some. The top ten clones hold approximately 3.4% of a sample with about 98,000 clones, 75% to 85% of them seen once. The specimen was peripheral blood, collected from a patient treated with radiotherapy plus ipilimumab. These receptors were obtained from a human donor with non-small cell lung cancer who had a partial response to radiotherapy plus ipilimumab.

The chain combines TRBV2 with TRBJ2-7; TRBD1 agrees at 8 bases. After removal of 4 bases from V and 4 bases from J, the junction contained 6 bases not matched to a gene. The CDR3 is 14 residues long. CDR1 is SNHLY and CDR2 is FYNNEI in the germline V gene. The CDR3 region has the DNA TGTGCCAGCAGTGGGACAGGGTCTTGGTACGAGCAGTACTTC. This codes for CASSGTGSWYEQYF.

V is TRBV27 and J is TRBJ2-1, with a weak D call TRBD2 (5 bases). The CDR3 has 20 amino acids. Trimming removed 2 bases from V and 0 bases from J, with 23 bases in between. From germline, CDR1 is MNHEY and CDR2 SMNVEV (reference sequence). The DNA for the CDR3 is TGTGCCAGCAGTTTACGATTACCTATCCCGGAGGTGAGCTCCTACAATGAGCAGTTCTTC. As protein: CASSLRLPIPEVSSYNEQFF.

V and J are TRBV1 and TRBJ2-1; the table calls TRBD2, which could not be checked here. TRBV1 is marked as a pseudogene. CDR3 length equals 14 residues. This CDR3 reads CTSRGTRDYNEQFF. The DNA of the CDR3 is TGCACCAGCAGGGGCACTAGGGACTACAATGAGCAGTTCTTC.

On this clone: One end of the junction is discordant with germline, which a read error may explain. The rearrangement uses TRBV14 and TRBJ2-5, with a possible D match to TRBD1 (6 bases). Germline V gene lookup returns CDR1 SGHDN and CDR2 FVKESK. The CDR3 runs to 14 residues. CDR3 DNA: TGTGCCAGCAGCCAGTACAGGGTCCAAGGGACCCAGTACTTC. Its protein is CASSQYRVQGTQYF.

This chain uses TRBV19 with TRBJ2-7; a weak D match, TRBD2 (5 bases). The V end was cut by 6 bases, the J end by 0 bases, with 15 bases between. CDR3 size: 15 residues. From germline, CDR1 is LNHDA and CDR2 SQIVND (reference sequence). The CDR3 loop is CASSPVEGLSYEQYF. The CDR3 DNA sequence: TGTGCCAGTAGCCCCGTAGAGGGCCTCTCCTACGAGCAGTACTTC. The whole variable domain, filled in from reference TRBV19 and TRBJ2-7, reads DGGITQSPKYLFRKEGQNVTLSCEQNLNHDAMYWYRQDPGQGLRLIYYSQIVNDFQKGDIAEGYSVSREKKESFPLTVTSAQKNPTAFYLCASSPVEGLSYEQYFGPGTRLTVT.

The J gene is TRBJ2-7, the V gene TRBV28; 12 bases agree with TRBD2. The V gene's germline CDR1 is MDHEN and CDR2 SYDVKM. V lost 3 bases to trimming and J lost 7 bases; unmatched junction nucleotides: 10. The CDR3 consists of 16 residues. The CDR3 DNA is TGTGCCAGCAGTTTTCCTTCGGCTAGCGGGAGGGGGGAGCAGTACTTC. Its translation: CASSFPSASGRGEQYF.

The chain employs TRBV27 and TRBJ2-5; 13 bases match TRBD2. Looked up from germline, CDR1 is MNHEY and CDR2 is SMNVEV (reference sequence). Germline trimming cut 0 bases from V and 4 bases from J; bases unmatched to any gene: 26. The CDR3 length is 24 residues. CDR3 DNA: TGTGCCAGCAGTTTATCTCCCCAGCGACTAAGACTAGCGGGAGGTTTGTGGACAGGAGAGACCCAGTACTTC. It codes for CASSLSPQRLRLAGGLWTGETQYF.

The chain couples TRBV5-1 to TRBJ2-7, with 7 bases fitting TRBD1. CDR1 SGHRS and CDR2 YFSETQ come from the germline V gene. Germline trimming cut 3 bases from V and 6 bases from J; bases unmatched to any gene: 6. The CDR3 extends over 13 amino acids. The CDR3 protein is CASSSDRWGEQYF. The CDR3 DNA sequence: TGCGCCAGCAGCTCGGACAGGTGGGGCGAGCAGTACTTC.

V usage is TRBV7-2 and J usage is TRBJ2-7, with a possible D match to TRBD1 (6 bases). The CDR3 consists of 14 residues. Per the germline V gene, CDR1 is SGHTA and CDR2 is FQGNSA. V was clipped by 5 bases and J by 2 bases, with 13 bases between them. CDR3 sequence: CASSPGVGTYEQYF. The CDR3 nucleotides read TGTGCCAGCAGCCCAGGGGTGGGGACCTACGAGCAGTACTTC.

The V and J genes are TRBV29-1 and TRBJ1-4, with a possible D match to TRBD1 (6 bases). Trimming left V 4 bases short and J 1 base short, with 7 bases between. The CDR3 totals 13 residues. Germline CDR1 SQVTM, CDR2 ANQGSEA. The CDR3 region is CSVARGTNEKLFF. The CDR3 region has the DNA TGCAGCGTTGCCAGGGGAACTAATGAAAAACTGTTTTTT.

The chain is built from TRBV6-4 and TRBJ1-1; TRBD1 agrees at 10 bases. CDR3 length equals 14 residues. CDR1 is MRHNA and CDR2 is SNTAGT in the germline V gene. J lost 1 base, V lost 5 bases, and 1 base had no gene match. The CDR3 loop reads CASSRDRGNTEAFF. In nucleotides, the CDR3 is TGTGCCAGCAGTAGGGACAGGGGGAACACTGAAGCTTTCTTT.

The chain links TRBV28 to TRBJ2-5, with 11 positions matching TRBD1. With V trimmed by 5 bases and J by 2 bases, 10 bases remained unmatched. The CDR3 has 17 residues. The germline CDR1 and CDR2 sequences are MDHEN and SYDVKM. Here the CDR3 reads CASSLGTGGIGQETQYF. The CDR3 bases are TGTGCCAGCAGTCTCGGGACAGGGGGAATAGGGCAAGAGACCCAGTACTTC.

V is TRBV5-8 and J is TRBJ1-1; 12 bases are shared with TRBD1. This CDR3 has 18 residues. Germline values: CDR1 SGHTS, CDR2 YDEGEE. Losses at the gene ends were 4 bases for V and 2 bases for J; bases not matched to a gene: 12. Here the CDR3 reads CASSPHPGTGGSNTEAFF. The CDR3 DNA sequence: TGTGCCAGCAGCCCACACCCCGGGACAGGGGGCAGTAACACTGAAGCTTTCTTT.

This clone was seen a few times. This chain joins TRBV7-2 and TRBJ1-3, with D possibly matching TRBD1 (5 bases). Trimming removed 3 bases from V and 2 bases from J, with 11 bases in between. Germline V gene data show CDR1 as SGHTA and CDR2 as FQGNSA. This CDR3 spans 15 amino acids. CDR3 in amino acids: CASSFSSGTGNTIYF. In nucleotides, the CDR3 is TGTGCCAGCAGCTTTTCGTCAGGGACTGGAAACACCATATATTTT.

V and J are TRBV6-5 and TRBJ2-3, with TRBD2 identical over 9 bases. Germline CDR1 MNHEY, CDR2 SVGAGI. This CDR3 contains 13 residues. V lost 10 bases and J lost 4; bases outside the gene matches: 6. CDR3 DNA: TGTGCCACCACACTAGCGGGTGCAGATACGCAGTATTTT. Translation gives CATTLAGADTQYF.

This clone was seen just once. This chain connects TRBV18 to TRBJ1-6, with 7 bases aligning to TRBD1. The CDR3 extends over 16 amino acids. J was trimmed by 8 bases and V by 2 bases; bases with no gene match: 9. The germline gives CDR1 KGHSH, CDR2 LQKENI. The CDR3 DNA reads as TGTGCCAGCTCACCATTTGTGACAGGGTTTGATTCACCCCTCCACTTT. Protein sequence: CASSPFVTGFDSPLHF.

This clone was detected once. The gene calls are TRBV28 and TRBJ2-1; possibly TRBD1 for D (5 bases). This CDR3 is 16 amino acids long. CDR1 is MDHEN, CDR2 SYDVKM, per germline. V lost 3 bases and J lost 6, with 18 bases in between. CDR3 sequence reads: CASSLRGRRGINEQFF. Here the CDR3 DNA reads TGTGCCAGCAGTTTGAGAGGTAGAAGGGGAATCAATGAGCAGTTCTTC.